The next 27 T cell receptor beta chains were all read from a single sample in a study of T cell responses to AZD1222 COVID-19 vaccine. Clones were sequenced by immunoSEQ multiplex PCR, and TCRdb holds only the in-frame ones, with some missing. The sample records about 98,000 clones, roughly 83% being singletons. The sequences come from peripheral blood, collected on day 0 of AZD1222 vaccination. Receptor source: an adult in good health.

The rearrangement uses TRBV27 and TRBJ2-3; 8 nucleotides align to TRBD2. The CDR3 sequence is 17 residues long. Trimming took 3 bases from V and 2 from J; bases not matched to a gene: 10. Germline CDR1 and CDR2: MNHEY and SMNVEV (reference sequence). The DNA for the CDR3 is TGTGCCAGCAGTTTCCGAGGGGCGGGGGGAACCACAGATACGCAGTATTTT. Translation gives CASSFRGAGGTTDTQYF.

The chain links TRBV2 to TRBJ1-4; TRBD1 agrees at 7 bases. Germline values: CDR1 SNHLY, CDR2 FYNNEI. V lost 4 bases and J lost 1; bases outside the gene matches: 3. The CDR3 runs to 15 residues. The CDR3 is CASSGGTETNEKLFF. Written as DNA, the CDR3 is TGTGCCAGCAGTGGAGGGACAGAAACTAATGAAAAACTGTTTTTT.

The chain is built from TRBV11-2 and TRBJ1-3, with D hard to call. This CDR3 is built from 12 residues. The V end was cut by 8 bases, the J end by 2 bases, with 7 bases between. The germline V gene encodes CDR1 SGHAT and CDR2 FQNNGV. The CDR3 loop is CASSFAGNTIYF. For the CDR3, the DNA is TGTGCCAGCTCCTTCGCTGGAAACACCATATATTTT.

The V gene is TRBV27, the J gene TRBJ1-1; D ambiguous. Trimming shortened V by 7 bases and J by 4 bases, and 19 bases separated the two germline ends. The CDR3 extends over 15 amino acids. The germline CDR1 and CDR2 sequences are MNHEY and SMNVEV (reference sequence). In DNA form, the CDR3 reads TGTGCCAGCAAACGTGGCCCCTGGGAGGGCACTGAAGCTTTCTTT. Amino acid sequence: CASKRGPWEGTEAFF.

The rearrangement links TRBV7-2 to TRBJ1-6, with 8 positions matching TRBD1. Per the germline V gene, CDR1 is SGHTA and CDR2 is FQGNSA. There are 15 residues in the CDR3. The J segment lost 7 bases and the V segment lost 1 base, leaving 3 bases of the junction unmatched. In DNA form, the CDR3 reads TGTGCCAGCAGCTTAGTACAGGGGGGAAATTCACCCCTCCACTTT. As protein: CASSLVQGGNSPLHF.

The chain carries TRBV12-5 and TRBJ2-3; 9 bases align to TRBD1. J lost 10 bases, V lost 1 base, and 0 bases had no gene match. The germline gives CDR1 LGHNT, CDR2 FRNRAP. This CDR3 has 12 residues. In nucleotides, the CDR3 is TGTGCTAGTGGTTTGGGACAGGGGGCGCAGTATTTT. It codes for CASGLGQGAQYF.

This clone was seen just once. This CDR3 is CASIRDRPSWGDEKLFF. CDR3 sequence (DNA): TGTGCCAGCATCCGGGACAGGCCAAGTTGGGGGGATGAAAAACTGTTTTTT. The chain recombines TRBV2 with TRBJ1-4, with 8 positions matching TRBD1. The CDR3 covers 17 residues. With V trimmed by 7 bases and J by 6 bases, 16 bases remained unmatched. In germline, CDR1 is SNHLY, CDR2 FYNNEI.

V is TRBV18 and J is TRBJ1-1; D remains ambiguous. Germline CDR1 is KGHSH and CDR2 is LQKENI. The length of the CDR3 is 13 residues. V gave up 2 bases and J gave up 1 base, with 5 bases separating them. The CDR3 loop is CASSPIGNTEAFF. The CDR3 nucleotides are TGTGCCAGCTCACCAATAGGGAACACTGAAGCTTTCTTT.

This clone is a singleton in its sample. The CDR3 is CASSQGWGEAFF. As DNA, the CDR3 is TGCGCCAGCAGCCAAGGGTGGGGAGAAGCTTTCTTT. The rearrangement uses TRBV4-3 and TRBJ1-1, with unresolved D. Trimming took off 1 base at V and 8 bases at J, with 8 bases between the two ends. Per germline, CDR1 LGHNA and CDR2 YSLEER. The CDR3 length is 12 residues.

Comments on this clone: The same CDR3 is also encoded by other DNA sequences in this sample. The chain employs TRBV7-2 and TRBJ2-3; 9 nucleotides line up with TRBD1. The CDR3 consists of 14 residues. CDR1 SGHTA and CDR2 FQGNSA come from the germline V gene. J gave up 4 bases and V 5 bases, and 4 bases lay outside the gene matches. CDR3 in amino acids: CASSLDRGSDTQYF. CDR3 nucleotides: TGTGCCAGCAGCCTGGACAGGGGTTCAGATACGCAGTATTTT.

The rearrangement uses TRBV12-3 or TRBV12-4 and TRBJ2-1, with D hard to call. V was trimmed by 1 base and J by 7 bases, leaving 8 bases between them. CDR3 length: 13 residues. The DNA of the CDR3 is TGTGCCAGCAGTTTAGGGCCTACTAATGAGCAGTTCTTC. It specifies CASSLGPTNEQFF.

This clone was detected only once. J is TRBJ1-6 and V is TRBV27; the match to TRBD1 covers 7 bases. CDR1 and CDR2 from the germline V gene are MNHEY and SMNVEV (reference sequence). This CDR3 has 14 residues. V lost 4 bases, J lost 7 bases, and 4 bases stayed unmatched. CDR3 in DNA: TGTGCCAGCAGTTGGGACAGTTCCAATTCACCCCTCCACTTT. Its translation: CASSWDSSNSPLHF.

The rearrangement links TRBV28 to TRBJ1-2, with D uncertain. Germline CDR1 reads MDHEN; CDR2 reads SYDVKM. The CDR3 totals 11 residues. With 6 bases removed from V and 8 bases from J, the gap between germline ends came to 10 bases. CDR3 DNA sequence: TGTGCCAGCAGCCCGGGAGAGGGCTACACCTTC. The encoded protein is CASSPGEGYTF.

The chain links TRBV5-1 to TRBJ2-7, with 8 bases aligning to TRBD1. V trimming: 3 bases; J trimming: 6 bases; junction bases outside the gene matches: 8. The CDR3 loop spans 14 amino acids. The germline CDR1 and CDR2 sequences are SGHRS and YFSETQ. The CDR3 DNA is TGCGCCAGCAGCTCTTCGGGACAGGCGACCGAGCAGTACTTC. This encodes CASSSSGQATEQYF.

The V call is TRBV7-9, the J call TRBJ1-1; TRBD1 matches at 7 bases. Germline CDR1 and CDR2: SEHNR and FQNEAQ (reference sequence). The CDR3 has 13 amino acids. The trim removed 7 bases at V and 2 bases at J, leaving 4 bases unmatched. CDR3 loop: CASNRQGNTEAFF. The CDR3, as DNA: TGTGCCAGCAACCGACAGGGAAACACTGAAGCTTTCTTT. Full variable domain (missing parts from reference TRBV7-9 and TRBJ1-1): DTGVSQNPRHKITKRGQNVTFRCDPISEHNRLYWYRQTLGQGPEFLTYFQNEAQLEKSRLLSDRFSAERPKGSFSTLEIQRTEQGDSAMYLCASNRQGNTEAFFGQGTRLTVV.

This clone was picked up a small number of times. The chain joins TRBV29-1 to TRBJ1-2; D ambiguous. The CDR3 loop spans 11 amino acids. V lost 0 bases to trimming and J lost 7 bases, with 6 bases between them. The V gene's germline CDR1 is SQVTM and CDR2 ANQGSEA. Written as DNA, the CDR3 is TGCAGCGTTGAAGATAGGCTTGGCTACACCTTC. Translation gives CSVEDRLGYTF.

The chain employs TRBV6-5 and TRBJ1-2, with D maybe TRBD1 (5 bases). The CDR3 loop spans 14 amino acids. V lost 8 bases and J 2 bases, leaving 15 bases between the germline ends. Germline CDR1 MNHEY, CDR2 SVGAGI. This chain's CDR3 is CASRIYAGNYGYTF. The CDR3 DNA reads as TGTGCCAGCCGAATCTACGCAGGGAACTATGGCTACACCTTC.

DNA for the CDR3: TGTGCCAGCAGCTTAGGGGTGGGACGAGGGGTGTTCTTC. The encoded protein is CASSLGVGRGVFF. The gene calls are TRBV7-2 and TRBJ2-1; D is perhaps TRBD1 or TRBD2 (5 bases each). Germline lookup yields CDR1 SGHTA and CDR2 FQGNSA. Trimming shortened V by 1 base and J by 15 bases, and 16 bases separated the two germline ends. The CDR3 is 13 residues long. The full variable domain, with the rest looked up from reference TRBV7-2 and TRBJ2-1, is GAGVSQSPSNKVTEKGKDVELRCDPISGHTALYWYRQSLGQGLEFLIYFQGNSAPDKSGLPSDRFSAERTGGSVSTLTIQRTQQEDSAVYLCASSLGVGRGVFFGPGTRLTVL.

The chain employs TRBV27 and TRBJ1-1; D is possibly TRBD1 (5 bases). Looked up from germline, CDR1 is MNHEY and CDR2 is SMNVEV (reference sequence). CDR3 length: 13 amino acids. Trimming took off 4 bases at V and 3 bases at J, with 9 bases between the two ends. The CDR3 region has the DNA TGTGCCAGCAGTTGGAGGGGATACACTGAAGCTTTCTTT. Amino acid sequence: CASSWRGYTEAFF.

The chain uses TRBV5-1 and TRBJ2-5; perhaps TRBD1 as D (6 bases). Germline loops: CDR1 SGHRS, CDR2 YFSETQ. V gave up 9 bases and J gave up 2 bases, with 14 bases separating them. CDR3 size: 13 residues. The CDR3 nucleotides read TGCGCCACCCGGAAGGGGGTACAAGAGACCCAGTACTTC. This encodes CATRKGVQETQYF.

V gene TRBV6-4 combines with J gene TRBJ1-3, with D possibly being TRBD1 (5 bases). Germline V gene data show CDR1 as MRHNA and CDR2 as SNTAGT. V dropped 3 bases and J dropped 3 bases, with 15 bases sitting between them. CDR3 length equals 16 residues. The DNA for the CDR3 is TGTGCCAGCAGTGAGGGGACGGGGGACTGTGGAAACACCATATATTTT. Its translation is CASSEGTGDCGNTIYF.

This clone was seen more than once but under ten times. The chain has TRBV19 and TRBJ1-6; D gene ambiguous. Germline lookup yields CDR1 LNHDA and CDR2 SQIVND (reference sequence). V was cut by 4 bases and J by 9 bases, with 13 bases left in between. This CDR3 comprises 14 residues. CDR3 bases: TGTGCCAGTAGTACTGGGGTTTTTAGTTCACCCCTCCACTTT. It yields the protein CASSTGVFSSPLHF.

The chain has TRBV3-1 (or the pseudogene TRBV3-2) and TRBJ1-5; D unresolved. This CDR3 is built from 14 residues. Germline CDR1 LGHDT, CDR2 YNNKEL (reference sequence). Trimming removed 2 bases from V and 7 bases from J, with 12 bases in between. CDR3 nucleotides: TGTGCCAGCAGCCAATCTACAAGTCCCCAGCCCCAGCATTTT. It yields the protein CASSQSTSPQPQHF.

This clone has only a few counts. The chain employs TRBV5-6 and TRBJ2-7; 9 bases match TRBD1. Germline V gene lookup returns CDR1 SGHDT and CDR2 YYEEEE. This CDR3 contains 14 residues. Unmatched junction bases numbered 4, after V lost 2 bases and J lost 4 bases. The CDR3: CASSLGTGWYEQYV. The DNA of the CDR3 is TGTGCCAGCAGCTTAGGGACAGGGTGGTACGAGCAGTACGTC.

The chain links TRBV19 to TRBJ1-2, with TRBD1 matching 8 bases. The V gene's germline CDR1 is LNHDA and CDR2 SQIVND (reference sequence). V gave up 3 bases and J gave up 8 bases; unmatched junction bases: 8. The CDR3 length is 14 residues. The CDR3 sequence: CASSIQGALGGYTF. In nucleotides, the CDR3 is TGTGCCAGTAGTATTCAGGGGGCCCTAGGGGGCTACACCTTC.

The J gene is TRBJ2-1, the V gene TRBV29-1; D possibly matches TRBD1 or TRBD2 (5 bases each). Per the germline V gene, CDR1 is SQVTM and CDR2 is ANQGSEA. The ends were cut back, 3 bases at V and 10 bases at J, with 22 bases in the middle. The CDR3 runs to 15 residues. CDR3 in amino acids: CSVDWSAGTREEQFF. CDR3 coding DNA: TGCAGCGTTGATTGGTCAGCAGGGACGAGGGAGGAGCAGTTCTTC.

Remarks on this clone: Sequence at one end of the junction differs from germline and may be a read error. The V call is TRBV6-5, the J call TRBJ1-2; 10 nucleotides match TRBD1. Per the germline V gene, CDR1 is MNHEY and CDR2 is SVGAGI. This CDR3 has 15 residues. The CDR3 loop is CASRTGTGVNFGYTF. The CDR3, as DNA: TGTGCCAGCAGAACCGGGACAGGGGTCAACTTTGGCTACACCTTC.